This T cell receptor beta chain was sequenced for a study of T-cell reconstitution after alpha-beta-depleted transplantation in children. TCRbeta library construction was performed incorporating unique molecular identifiers. From the PCR reads, TCRdb called clonotypes with MiXCR, one entry per CDR3 protein. The table shows about 440,000 distinct CDR3 sequences, with roughly 44% occurring only once. The CDR3 covers 15 residues. Regarding the study as a whole: Diversity and T-cell counts at one year after transplant derived mostly from new T cells. Certain patients had high TCRbeta diversity at day 60, and it came from recipient T cells and thymic progenitors that survived.

About this clonotype: Its target is unknown.

The input for sequencing was PBMCs, taken before TCRalphabeta/CD19-depleted stem cell transplant. This sequence joins TRBV1 and TRBJ2-7; TRBD1, as called in the table, went unchecked against the DNA. TRBV1 is assigned pseudogene status. The sequence was collected from a girl aged 2 to 9 with aplastic anemia, due to receive a stem cell transplant. The CDR3 DNA reads as TGCACCAGCAGCCCCGGGACTAGCGAGCCCTACGAGCAGTACTTC. It yields the protein CTSSPGTSEPYEQYF.